These T cell receptor beta chains were read from a single sample in a study of T cell repertoires in cytomegalovirus infection. Antigens of these TCRs are unknown. A single record per CDR3 protein comes from TCRdb applying MiXCR to the reads. The sample holds roughly 180,000 distinct CDR3 sequences, 20% to 25% seen once. The starting material was CD8+ T cells from cultured PBMCs, obtained from culture after CMV antigen stimulation. The receptors were sampled from a human donor in good health (CMV status not recorded). Some clones in this sample may be carry-over from other donors' samples. The CDR3 runs from the conserved cysteine through the conserved F or W. A D gene is named only where the DNA matches it firmly. Some rows have no size entry. The others give once, few or many, or a class for an expanded clone.

J gene,V gene,clone size,D gene,CDR3 protein,CDR3 DNA
TRBJ2-1,TRBV6-2/TRBV6-3,-,-,CASSKLESSYNEQFF,TGTGCCAGCAGCAAACTCGAAAGCTCCTACAATGAGCAGTTCTTC
TRBJ1-4,TRBV12-3/TRBV12-4,-,TRBD1,CASTPGGRNEKLFF,TGTGCCAGCACCCCAGGGGGACGGAATGAAAAACTGTTTTTT
TRBJ1-4,TRBV13,few,-,CASSLMSSGEKLFF,TGTGCCAGCAGCTTGATGAGCAGTGGTGAAAAACTGTTTTTT
TRBJ1-1,TRBV2,few,-,CASSGPGANTEAFF,TGTGCCAGCAGTGGGCCGGGGGCGAACACTGAAGCTTTCTTT
TRBJ1-2,TRBV20-1,-,-,CSVDTRRNNYGYTF,TGCAGTGTAGACACCCGACGGAATAACTATGGCTACACCTTC
TRBJ2-7,TRBV19,few,-,CASKARAGTYEQYF,TGTGCCAGTAAGGCCAGGGCAGGAACCTACGAGCAGTACTTC
TRBJ2-3,TRBV7-2,few,-,CASSLAFGQTDTQYF,TGTGCCAGCAGCTTAGCGTTTGGACAGACAGATACGCAGTATTTT
TRBJ2-7,TRBV7-9,few,-,CASSLPRTESGYEQYF,TGTGCCAGCAGCTTACCTCGTACAGAATCCGGCTACGAGCAGTACTTC
TRBJ1-5,TRBV27,-,-,CASSWLEGQPQHF,TGTGCCAGCAGTTGGCTCGAGGGTCAGCCCCAGCATTTT
TRBJ1-1,TRBV7-2,-,-,CASSLWSGANTEAFF,TGTGCCAGCAGCTTATGGTCAGGGGCCAACACTGAAGCTTTCTTT
TRBJ2-1,TRBV7-9,-,TRBD2,CASSSVAGGLSNEQFF,TGTGCCAGCAGCTCCGTAGCGGGGGGGCTTTCGAATGAGCAGTTCTTC
TRBJ2-2,TRBV7-7,-,-,CASSLDLRSHSNTGELFF,TGTGCTAGCAGCTTAGATCTTCGCTCACATTCGAACACCGGGGAGCTGTTTTTT
TRBJ2-3,TRBV7-2,-,TRBD2,CASSLLAGGYPDTQYF,TGTGCCAGCAGCTTACTAGCGGGGGGGTATCCAGATACGCAGTATTTT
TRBJ1-2,TRBV7-8,few,-,CASSLDLRGPGYTF,TGTGCCAGCAGCTTAGACCTCAGGGGCCCTGGCTACACCTTC
TRBJ1-1,TRBV7-6,-,TRBD1,CASILPGQGAEAFF,TGTGCCAGCATCTTACCCGGACAGGGCGCTGAAGCTTTCTTT
TRBJ2-7,TRBV20-1,few,TRBD2,CSACPGSGDYEQYF,TGCAGTGCTTGCCCGGGTAGCGGGGATTACGAGCAGTACTTC
TRBJ2-7,TRBV7-9,few,-,CASSLLDLSNEQYF,TGTGCCAGCAGCTTATTAGACCTTTCGAACGAGCAGTACTTC
TRBJ1-5,TRBV4-1,-,TRBD1,CASSQGPGRGQQPQHF,TGCGCCAGCAGCCAAGGACCAGGAAGGGGGCAGCAGCCCCAGCATTTT
TRBJ1-5,TRBV12-3/TRBV12-4,-,-,CASSPPMAAGNQPQHF,TGTGCCAGCAGTCCCCCGATGGCGGCTGGCAATCAGCCCCAGCATTTT